The 27 T cell receptor beta chains below were found in one sample sequenced in a study of T cells in localized non-small cell lung cancer. Sequencing was performed with immunoSEQ multiplex PCR; in TCRdb, only in-frame clones are kept and a portion is missing. Of about 40,000 clones listed, roughly 90% are singletons. The material was PBMCs, obtained before any cancer treatment. The receptor source for this set is a woman aged 40 to 75 with stage II lung adenocarcinoma.

The gene calls are TRBV5-1 and TRBJ1-4; no clear D. The V gene lost 0 bases and the J gene lost 8 bases, with 8 bases spanning the gap. CDR3 length equals 13 residues. Germline V lookup: CDR1 SGHRS, CDR2 YFSETQ. The CDR3 nucleotides read TGCGCCAGCAGCTTGGTACCCGGAGAAAAACTGTTTTTT. This sequence encodes CASSLVPGEKLFF.

The V and J genes are TRBV6-1 and TRBJ1-3; D is possibly TRBD1 (5 bases). The germline V gene has CDR1 MNHNS and CDR2 SASEGT. Trimming stripped 2 bases from V and 4 bases from J, with 9 bases between. The CDR3 has 14 residues. This CDR3 reads CASSERGDGNTIYF. The CDR3 DNA follows: TGTGCCAGCAGTGAACGGGGGGACGGAAACACCATATATTTT.

The CDR3 spells CASSPLPGTGGGLNTEAFF. CDR3 coding DNA: TGTGCCAGCTCACCCCTACCCGGGACAGGGGGGGGATTAAACACTGAAGCTTTCTTT. This chain uses TRBV18 with TRBJ1-1, with TRBD1 identical over 11 bases. Trimming at V came to 3 bases and at J to 2 bases, leaving 14 bases not matched to a gene. The CDR3 contains 19 residues. Per the germline V gene, CDR1 is KGHSH and CDR2 is LQKENI.

The chain has TRBV7-3 and TRBJ1-1; 9 positions agree with TRBD1. This CDR3 is 15 amino acids long. Trimming cost V 0 bases and J 5 bases; bases outside gene matches: 4. Germline CDR1 SGHTA, CDR2 FQGTGA. The CDR3 loop reads CASSLTTGGNTEAFF. The CDR3 DNA follows: TGTGCCAGCAGCTTAACGACAGGGGGTAATACTGAAGCTTTCTTT.

In the case of this clone: Other DNA sequences from this sample encode an identical CDR3 as well. This chain joins TRBV15 and TRBJ2-1; 7 bases are a match to TRBD2. V shed 1 base and J 0 bases; nucleotides not matched to a gene: 12. Germline V gene sequence: CDR1 LNHNV, CDR2 YYDKDF (reference sequence). There are 19 residues in the CDR3. The CDR3: CATSRVAGTAQGSYNEQFF. CDR3 in DNA: TGTGCCACCAGCAGAGTAGCGGGCACCGCGCAGGGCTCCTACAATGAGCAGTTCTTC.

This clone was detected only once. The rearrangement links TRBV4-2 to TRBJ2-7; 9 positions match TRBD1. Losses at the gene ends were 0 bases for V and 7 bases for J; bases not matched to a gene: 7. Germline-derived CDR1 and CDR2 are LGHNA and YNFKEQ. The CDR3 spans 15 residues. The CDR3 here is CASSQDTGQGREQYF. CDR3 coding DNA: TGTGCCAGCAGCCAAGATACGGGACAGGGAAGGGAGCAGTACTTC.

The chain has TRBV29-1 and TRBJ1-4; D gene unclear. The CDR3 is 13 amino acids. V was cut by 6 bases and J by 3 bases, with 11 bases left in between. CDR1 is SQVTM, CDR2 ANQGSEA, per germline. The DNA for the CDR3 is TGCAGCGTAGGCTCGGGGTCTAATGAAAAACTGTTTTTT. Its translation is CSVGSGSNEKLFF.

The V call is TRBV15, the J call TRBJ2-7; no clear D gene. The CDR3 runs to 14 residues. Germline loops: CDR1 LNHNV, CDR2 YYDKDF (reference sequence). V was shortened by 1 base and J by 2 bases, with 9 bases between the two germline ends. CDR3 amino acids: CATSRADKTYEQYF. Written as DNA, the CDR3 is TGTGCCACCAGCAGAGCCGACAAAACCTACGAGCAGTACTTC.

The chain uses TRBV19 and TRBJ2-3; weak D call: TRBD1 (5 bases). The CDR3 runs to 15 residues. Per germline, CDR1 LNHDA and CDR2 SQIVND (reference sequence). V was cut by 3 bases and J by 5 bases, with 15 bases left in between. CDR3 residues: CASSIRQGVGDTQYF. CDR3 DNA: TGTGCCAGTAGTATCCGGCAGGGTGTCGGAGATACGCAGTATTTT.

This clone showed up just a few times. The rearrangement uses TRBV5-6 and TRBJ1-2; D uncertain. From germline, CDR1 is SGHDT and CDR2 YYEEEE. The CDR3 consists of 12 residues. V was cut by 2 bases and J by 3 bases, with 5 bases left in between. The CDR3 coding sequence is TGTGCCAGCAGCTTTCTTGACTATGGCTACACCTTC. Translating gives CASSFLDYGYTF.

The CDR3 nucleotides are TGTGCCAGCAGTTTATCTAGGGCAGGGAGGCTCCGAAACACCATATATTTT. It translates to CASSLSRAGRLRNTIYF. The chain joins TRBV28 to TRBJ1-3; a possible D gene is TRBD1 (5 bases). V was shortened by 1 base and J by 5 bases, with 18 bases between the two germline ends. Germline-derived CDR1 and CDR2 are MDHEN and SYDVKM. This CDR3 region has 17 residues.

The rearrangement joins TRBV5-1 to TRBJ2-3; 9 bases match TRBD1. After removal of 3 bases from V and 1 base from J, the junction contained 6 bases not matched to a gene. The CDR3 runs 16 residues. Looked up from germline, CDR1 is SGHRS and CDR2 is YFSETQ. In nucleotides, the CDR3 is TGCGCCAGCAGCTCCCTGGACAGGGGAGGCACAGATACGCAGTATTTT. This sequence encodes CASSSLDRGGTDTQYF.

This clone appeared once. The chain links TRBV28 to TRBJ1-6, with D unresolved. Trimming stripped 7 bases from V and 11 bases from J, with 12 bases between. The CDR3 runs to 12 residues. Germline CDR1 and CDR2: MDHEN and SYDVKM. The CDR3 protein is CASTVGETPLHF. CDR3 bases: TGTGCCAGCACAGTCGGGGAAACACCCCTCCACTTT.

V gene TRBV9 combines with J gene TRBJ2-1, with 10 bases fitting TRBD2. Germline V lookup: CDR1 SGDLS, CDR2 YYNGEE. V lost 7 bases to trimming and J lost 10 bases; unmatched junction nucleotides: 14. The CDR3 sequence is 15 residues long. In DNA form, the CDR3 reads TGTGCCAGCGGCGCCTCCCGGAAGACTAGCGGGGAGCAGTTCTTC. This sequence encodes CASGASRKTSGEQFF.

The chain carries TRBV5-1 and TRBJ1-6, with a weak D call TRBD1 (6 bases). Germline values: CDR1 SGHRS, CDR2 YFSETQ. Trimming cost V 0 bases and J 7 bases, with 8 bases left between them. The CDR3 runs 14 residues. Written as DNA, the CDR3 is TGCGCCAGCAGCTTGGATCAGGGGAATTCACCCCTCCACTTT. Amino acid sequence: CASSLDQGNSPLHF.

The chain recombines TRBV4-1 with TRBJ2-7; D not certain. CDR1 and CDR2 (germline): MGHRA, YSYEKL. Trimming left V 0 bases short and J 3 bases short, with 15 bases between. This CDR3 spans 16 amino acids. The CDR3 region is CASSQEGRSGGYEQYF. The CDR3 DNA reads TGCGCCAGCAGCCAAGAAGGTAGGAGTGGCGGCTACGAGCAGTACTTC.

CDR3 sequence (DNA): TGTGCCAGCAGCGTAGGCCAGAGCTCCTATAATTCACCCCTCCACTTT. Amino acids: CASSVGQSSYNSPLHF. The chain uses TRBV9 and TRBJ1-6; D is undetermined. Germline V lookup: CDR1 SGDLS, CDR2 YYNGEE. V was trimmed by 0 bases and J by 0 bases, leaving 7 bases between them. The length of the CDR3 is 16 residues.

This clone has a single count. The chain combines TRBV28 with TRBJ2-3, with TRBD2 as a possible D gene (6 bases). CDR3 size: 18 residues. V lost 5 bases and J lost 1, with 22 bases in between. Germline lookup yields CDR1 MDHEN and CDR2 SYDVKM. CDR3 nucleotides: TGTGCCAGCAGTCCCAGCCCGGGACTGCCCCTGGGCACAGATACGCAGTATTTT. It yields the protein CASSPSPGLPLGTDTQYF.

Here the CDR3 DNA reads TGTGCCAGCAGCTTAGATCGGGTGGGGGGCGGCCAGTACTTC. Protein sequence: CASSLDRVGGGQYF. The V and J genes are TRBV11-2 and TRBJ2-7; D is perhaps TRBD1 or TRBD2 (6 bases each). CDR1 is SGHAT, CDR2 FQNNGV, per germline. Trimming shortened V by 0 bases and J by 10 bases, and 16 bases separated the two germline ends. This CDR3 comprises 14 residues. The full variable domain, rest sourced from reference TRBV11-2 and TRBJ2-7, is EAGVAQSPRYKIIEKRQSVAFWCNPISGHATLYWYQQILGQGPKLLIQFQNNGVVDDSQLPKDRFSAERLKGVDSTLKIQPAKLEDSAVYLCASSLDRVGGGQYFGPGTRLTVT.

The rearrangement uses TRBV4-1 and TRBJ1-2; a weak D match, TRBD1 (5 bases). The CDR3 has 14 amino acids. Germline V gene data show CDR1 as MGHRA and CDR2 as YSYEKL. V dropped 5 bases and J dropped 5 bases, with 15 bases sitting between them. The CDR3 spells CASSYDGDGYGYTF. The CDR3 region has the DNA TGCGCCAGCAGCTACGATGGGGACGGGTATGGCTACACCTTC.

V and J are TRBV28 and TRBJ2-5, with D possibly being TRBD2 (5 bases). Germline lookup yields CDR1 MDHEN and CDR2 SYDVKM. V lost 5 bases to trimming and J lost 10 bases, with 23 bases between them. The CDR3 consists of 15 residues. CDR3 in amino acids: CASSASLGTVRDQYF. CDR3 coding DNA: TGTGCCAGCAGTGCCTCTTTGGGTACAGTTCGGGACCAGTACTTC.

V and J are TRBV5-7 and TRBJ2-7; D is possibly TRBD2 (5 bases). TRBV5-7 is flagged as an ORF with uncertain function. V lost 6 bases and J 1 base, leaving 20 bases between the germline ends. CDR3 length: 16 residues. CDR3 DNA: TGTGCCAGCACCTCAAAAACGGGATTAGCATCCTACGAGCAGTACTTC. Protein: CASTSKTGLASYEQYF.

This clone was observed once. The chain uses TRBV5-1 and TRBJ2-7; D gene ambiguous. CDR3 size: 15 residues. Germline V lookup: CDR1 SGHRS, CDR2 YFSETQ. Trimming cost V 0 bases and J 4 bases, with 14 bases left between them. Here the CDR3 DNA reads TGCGCCAGCAGCTTGGCGGAAACCCCAAAATACGAGCAGTACTTC. This translates into CASSLAETPKYEQYF.

This chain links TRBV5-1 with TRBJ1-1; D call uncertain. This CDR3 comprises 16 residues. The germline V and J ends were trimmed by 4 bases and 0 bases, with 16 bases remaining between them. Germline V CDR1 and CDR2: SGHRS, YFSETQ. The CDR3 loop is CASSPVRQRMNTEAFF. The CDR3, as DNA: TGCGCCAGCAGCCCCGTGCGACAAAGGATGAACACTGAAGCTTTCTTT.

V gene TRBV5-8 combines with J gene TRBJ2-3; D gene uncertain. CDR1 and CDR2 (germline): SGHTS, YDEGEE. The CDR3 extends over 15 amino acids. Trimming pared 0 bases from V and 3 bases from J, leaving 11 bases between. The DNA of the CDR3 is TGTGCCAGCAGCTTGGGCGCGTTGAGGACAGATACGCAGTATTTT. It is translated as CASSLGALRTDTQYF.

The chain joins TRBV11-2 to TRBJ2-7; D is unresolved. Germline loops: CDR1 SGHAT, CDR2 FQNNGV. The CDR3 length is 15 residues. V shed 8 bases and J shed 8 bases, with 25 bases lying between them. The CDR3 loop reads CASEESISFLRKQYF. In DNA, the CDR3 is TGTGCCAGCGAGGAGTCTATTTCTTTTTTGAGGAAGCAGTACTTC. Looking up the rest from reference TRBV11-2 and TRBJ2-7 gives the full variable domain: EAGVAQSPRYKIIEKRQSVAFWCNPISGHATLYWYQQILGQGPKLLIQFQNNGVVDDSQLPKDRFSAERLKGVDSTLKIQPAKLEDSAVYLCASEESISFLRKQYFGPGTRLTVT.

The CDR3 region has the DNA TGCGCCAGCAGCCTGGCCGAGGGGACCCAGTACTTC. Its protein is CASSLAEGTQYF. The rearrangement joins TRBV5-1 to TRBJ2-5; possible D gene TRBD2, 5 bases. This CDR3 has 12 amino acids. The V end lost 4 bases, the J end lost 7 bases, and 11 bases lay between the germline ends. The germline V gene has CDR1 SGHRS and CDR2 YFSETQ.